The next 9 T cell receptor beta chains were all read from a single sample in a study of cytomegalovirus exposure and HLA in healthy donors (TCRdb year 2017). The library was made by the immunoSEQ multiplex PCR assay. The multiplex PCR relied on a mix of 60 forward primers for TCR Vbeta segments and 13 reverse primers for TCR Jbeta segments. Here the immuneACCESS table is served through TCRdb, limited to in-frame sequences with V and J called. Missing clones are a known gap in these copies; in checked studies unresolved V genes cover under half, and the rest lacks a known reason. The sample table holds approximately 79,000 clones, of which about four fifths were seen once. 5.5% of the sample is in the top ten clones. Source material: PBMCs. These receptors were taken from a male donor in good health and CMV-seropositive.

The chain has TRBV5-6 and TRBJ2-3; TRBD2 might be the D (5 bases). CDR3 length equals 11 residues. The V gene lost 4 bases and the J gene lost 7 bases, with 7 bases spanning the gap. The V gene's germline CDR1 is SGHDT and CDR2 YYEEEE. The DNA of the CDR3 is TGTGCCAGCAGCGTGGACTATACGCAGTATTTT. It is translated as CASSVDYTQYF. Based on the CDR3 plus reference TRBV5-6 and TRBJ2-3, the full variable domain is DAGVTQSPTHLIKTRGQQVTLRCSPKSGHDTVSWYQQALGQGPQFIFQYYEEEERQRGNFPDRFSGHQFPNYSSELNVNALLLGDSALYLCASSVDYTQYFGPGTRLTVL.

With respect to this clone: The same CDR3 arises from other DNA sequences in this sample as well. The V call is TRBV5-4, the J call TRBJ2-5; 8 bases are shared with TRBD1. The CDR3 spans 14 residues. Germline V gene sequence: CDR1 SGHNT, CDR2 YYREEE (reference sequence). V trimming: 4 bases; J trimming: 1 base; junction bases outside the gene matches: 3. The CDR3 is CASSLQGAQETQYF. The CDR3 DNA follows: TGTGCCAGCAGCCTTCAGGGGGCCCAAGAGACCCAGTACTTC. The entire variable domain, with the rest obtained from reference TRBV5-4 and TRBJ2-5, is as follows: ETGVTQSPTHLIKTRGQQVTLRCSSQSGHNTVSWYQQALGQGPQFIFQYYREEENGRGNFPPRFSGLQFPNYSSELNVNALELDDSALYLCASSLQGAQETQYFGPGTRLLVL.

The rearrangement links TRBV19 to TRBJ1-4; 7 nucleotides line up with TRBD1. In germline, CDR1 is LNHDA, CDR2 SQIVND (reference sequence). V was pared by 4 bases and J by 0 bases, with 2 bases of the junction left unmatched. This CDR3 has 15 residues. As DNA, the CDR3 is TGTGCCAGTAGTACCGGGACAGCAACTAATGAAAAACTGTTTTTT. This codes for CASSTGTATNEKLFF.

The rearrangement uses TRBV27 and TRBJ1-2, with 8 bases matching TRBD1. Germline CDR1 reads MNHEY; CDR2 reads SMNVEV (reference sequence). V trimming: 5 bases; J trimming: 3 bases; junction bases outside the gene matches: 2. The CDR3 length is 13 residues. CDR3 in DNA: TGTGCCAGCAGTCGACAGGGGTACTATGGCTACACCTTC. It encodes CASSRQGYYGYTF.

Turning to this clone: The junction shows a germline mismatch at one end, possibly a read error. The chain recombines TRBV28 with TRBJ1-2; D unresolved. Germline values: CDR1 MDHEN, CDR2 SYDVKM. The CDR3 length is 13 residues. CDR3 sequence: CASNSPSLVFSAF. CDR3 nucleotide sequence: TGTGCCAGCAACAGTCCCTCCCTTGTCTTTTCGGCCTTC.

V usage is TRBV9 and J usage is TRBJ2-1, with 7 bases lining up with TRBD1. V trimming: 4 bases; J trimming: 7 bases; junction bases outside the gene matches: 14. The CDR3 is 16 residues long. CDR1 and CDR2 (germline): SGDLS, YYNGEE. CDR3 region: CASSPVVRQGINEQFF. CDR3 DNA: TGTGCCAGCAGCCCAGTGGTCAGACAGGGAATAAATGAGCAGTTCTTC. The whole variable domain, remainder taken from reference TRBV9 and TRBJ2-1, is DSGVTQTPKHLITATGQRVTLRCSPRSGDLSVYWYQQSLDQGLQFLIQYYNGEERAKGNILERFSAQQFPDLHSELNLSSLELGDSALYFCASSPVVRQGINEQFFGPGTRLTVL.

The rearrangement uses TRBV27 and TRBJ2-5, with D unresolved. The CDR3 length is 13 residues. V was cut by 5 bases and J by 3 bases, with 10 bases left in between. Per germline, CDR1 MNHEY and CDR2 SMNVEV (reference sequence). This chain's CDR3 is CASSPLLEETQYF. CDR3 DNA: TGTGCCAGCAGTCCACTTCTCGAAGAGACCCAGTACTTC.

The chain recombines TRBV10-3 with TRBJ2-3; 12 nucleotides line up with TRBD2. J was trimmed by 6 bases and V by 0 bases; bases with no gene match: 4. The CDR3 contains 16 residues. Germline CDR1 ENHRY, CDR2 SYGVKD. CDR3 in DNA: TGTGCCATCAGTGAGTCACTAGCGGGGGGCCGGGATACGCAGTATTTT. This encodes CAISESLAGGRDTQYF.

This chain connects TRBV2 to TRBJ1-2, with unresolved D. The CDR3 is 13 residues long. CDR1 and CDR2 (germline): SNHLY, FYNNEI. V was trimmed by 1 base and J by 4 bases, leaving 7 bases between them. The CDR3 loop reads CASSEEQSYGYTF. DNA of the CDR3: TGTGCCAGCAGTGAAGAACAGTCCTATGGCTACACCTTC.